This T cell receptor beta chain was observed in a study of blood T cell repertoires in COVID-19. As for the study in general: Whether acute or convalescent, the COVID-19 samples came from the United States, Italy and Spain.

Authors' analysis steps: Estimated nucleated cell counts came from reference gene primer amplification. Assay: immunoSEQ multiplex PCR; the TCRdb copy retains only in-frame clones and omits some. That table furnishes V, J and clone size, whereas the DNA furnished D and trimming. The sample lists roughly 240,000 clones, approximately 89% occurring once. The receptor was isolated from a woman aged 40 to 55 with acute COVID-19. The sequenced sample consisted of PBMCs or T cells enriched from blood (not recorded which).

The CDR3 loop is CASGSGQLYTDTQYF. The CDR3 DNA reads TGCGCCAGTGGCTCGGGACAGCTATACACAGATACGCAGTATTTT. The genes are TRBV4-1 and TRBJ2-3, with 7 bases matching TRBD1. The germline V gene encodes CDR1 MGHRA and CDR2 YSYEKL. This CDR3 region has 15 residues. Trimming removed 9 bases from V and 2 bases from J; junction bases left unmatched: 11.